These T cell receptor beta chains were read from a single sample in a study of T cells in Graves' hyperthyroidism and ophthalmopathy. TCRdb fed the multiplex PCR reads into MiXCR, producing one record per CDR3 protein. The repertoire includes about 400,000 distinct CDR3 sequences, around 14% of them detected once, and about 9.1% sits in the top ten. The source material was blood. Every receptor here comes from a young woman with Graves' hyperthyroidism. Both conserved end residues are trimmed from each CDR3. The D gene is left open where the match is weak. Part of the rows lack a size; the others show once, few, many or a class for expanded clones.

TRBV3-1	many	NA	TRBJ2-7	ASSQYGVRGRPYEQY
TRBV19	few	NA	TRBJ2-5	ASSGGGSGETQY
TRBV7-3	many	NA	TRBJ2-7	ASSLSRRLGDEQY
TRBV20-1	many	NA	TRBJ2-7	SARDSVAGSYEQY
TRBV3-1	many	TRBD1	TRBJ2-7	ASSPRDRLYEQY
TRBV16	few	NA	TRBJ1-6	ASSQSRAPSSYNSPLH
TRBV27	few	TRBD2	TRBJ2-4	ASSSTSGNIQY
TRBV4-1	NA	TRBD2	TRBJ2-7	ASSQRDWRGGSHEQY
TRBV25-1	NA	NA	TRBJ2-3	ASSDREYGSRNSDTQY
TRBV11-2	NA	NA	TRBJ1-2	ASSLDWGRRYGYT
TRBV6-5	NA	NA	TRBJ1-1	ASSYSNGDTEAF
TRBV6-2/TRBV6-3	NA	NA	TRBJ1-1	ASRRLETGNTEAF
TRBV5-8	many	TRBD1	TRBJ1-1	ASSPGTGIEETEAF
TRBV9	NA	NA	TRBJ2-1	ASSVGSRDNEQF
TRBV5-1	many	NA	TRBJ2-7	ASSLEYEQY
TRBV24-1	NA	NA	TRBJ2-5	ATSALTSAGQETQY
TRBV7-2	many	NA	TRBJ2-2	ASSLQSRSGNTGELF
TRBV2	many	TRBD1	TRBJ1-5	ASRLAGTGYQPQH